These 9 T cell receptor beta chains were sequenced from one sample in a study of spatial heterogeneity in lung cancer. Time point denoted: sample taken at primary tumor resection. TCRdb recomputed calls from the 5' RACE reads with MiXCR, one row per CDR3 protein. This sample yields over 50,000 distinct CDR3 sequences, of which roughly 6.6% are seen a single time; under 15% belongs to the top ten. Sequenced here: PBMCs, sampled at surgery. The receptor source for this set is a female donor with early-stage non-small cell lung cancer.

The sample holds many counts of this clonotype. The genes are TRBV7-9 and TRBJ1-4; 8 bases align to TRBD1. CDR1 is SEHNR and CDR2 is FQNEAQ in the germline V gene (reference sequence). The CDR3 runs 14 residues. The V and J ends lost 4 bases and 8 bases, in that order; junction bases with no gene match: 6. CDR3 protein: CASSYGQGGEKLFF. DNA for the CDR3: TGTGCCAGCAGCTACGGACAGGGAGGGGAAAAACTGTTTTTT.

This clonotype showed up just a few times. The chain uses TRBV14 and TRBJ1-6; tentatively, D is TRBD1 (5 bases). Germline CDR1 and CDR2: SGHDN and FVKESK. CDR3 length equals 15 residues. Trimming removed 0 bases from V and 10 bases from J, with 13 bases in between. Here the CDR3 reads CASSQDRSRGSPLHF. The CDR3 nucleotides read TGTGCCAGCAGCCAAGATCGAAGTAGGGGCTCACCCCTCCACTTT.

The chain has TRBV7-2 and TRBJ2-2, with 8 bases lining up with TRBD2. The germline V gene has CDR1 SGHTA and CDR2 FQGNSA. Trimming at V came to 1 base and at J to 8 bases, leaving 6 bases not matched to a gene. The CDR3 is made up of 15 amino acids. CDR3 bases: TGTGCCAGCAGCTTAGTGGGGACTAGAGGAGGGGAGCTGTTTTTT. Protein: CASSLVGTRGGELFF.

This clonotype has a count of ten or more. The CDR3 loop reads CSARTSGRPDTQYF. CDR3 bases: TGCAGTGCTAGGACTAGCGGGAGACCAGATACGCAGTATTTT. The gene calls are TRBV20-1 and TRBJ2-3; 12 bases are a match to TRBD2. The CDR3 runs to 14 residues. The J segment lost 4 bases and the V segment lost 3 bases, leaving 2 bases of the junction unmatched. Germline V gene lookup returns CDR1 DFQATT and CDR2 SNEGSKA (reference sequence).

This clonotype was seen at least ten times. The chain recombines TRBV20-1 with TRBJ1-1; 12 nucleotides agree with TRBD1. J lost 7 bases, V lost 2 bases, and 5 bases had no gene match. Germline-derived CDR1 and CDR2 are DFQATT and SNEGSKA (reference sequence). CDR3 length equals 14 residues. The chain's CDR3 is CSARTGQGAGEAFF. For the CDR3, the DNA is TGCAGTGCTAGAACGGGACAGGGGGCTGGTGAAGCTTTCTTT.

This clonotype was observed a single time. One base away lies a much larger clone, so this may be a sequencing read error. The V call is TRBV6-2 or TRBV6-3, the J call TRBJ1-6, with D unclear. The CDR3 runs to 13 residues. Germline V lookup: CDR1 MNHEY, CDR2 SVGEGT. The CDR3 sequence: CASVRNTNSPLLF. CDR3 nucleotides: TGTGCCAGCGTCCGGAACACGAATTCACCCCTCCTCTTT.

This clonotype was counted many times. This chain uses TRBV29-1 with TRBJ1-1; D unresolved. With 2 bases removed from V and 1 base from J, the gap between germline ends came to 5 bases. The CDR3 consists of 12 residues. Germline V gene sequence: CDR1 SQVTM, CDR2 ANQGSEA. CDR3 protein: CSVERSNTEAFF. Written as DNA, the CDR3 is TGCAGCGTTGAACGCTCGAACACTGAAGCTTTCTTT. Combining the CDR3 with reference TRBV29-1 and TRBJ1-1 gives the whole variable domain SAVISQKPSRDICQRGTSLTIQCQVDSQVTMMFWYRQQPGQSLTLIATANQGSEATYESGFVIDKFPISRPNLTFSTLTVSNMSPEDSSIYLCSVERSNTEAFFGQGTRLTVV.

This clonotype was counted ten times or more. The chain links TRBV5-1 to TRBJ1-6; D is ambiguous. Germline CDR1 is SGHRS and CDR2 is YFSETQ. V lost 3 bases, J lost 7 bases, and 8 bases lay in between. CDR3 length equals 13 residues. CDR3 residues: CASSSDVNSPLHF. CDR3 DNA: TGCGCCAGCAGCTCGGACGTCAATTCACCCCTCCACTTT.

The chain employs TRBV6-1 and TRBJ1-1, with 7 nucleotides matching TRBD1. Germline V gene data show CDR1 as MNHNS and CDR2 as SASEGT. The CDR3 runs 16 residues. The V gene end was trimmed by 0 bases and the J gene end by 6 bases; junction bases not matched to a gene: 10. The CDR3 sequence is CASSEAFSQGWAEAFF. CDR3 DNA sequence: TGTGCCAGCAGTGAAGCTTTCTCACAGGGGTGGGCTGAAGCTTTCTTT.